The table lists the clone carrying this T cell receptor beta chain with many counts. This sample was included in a study of control samples from healthy donors and cancer patients. TCRdb keeps only in-frame clones here, not all; method: immunoSEQ multiplex PCR. The sample has over 80,000 clones; just under 85% are singletons. Germline CDR1 is KGHDR and CDR2 is SFDVKD. The CDR3 is made up of 15 amino acids. Trimming at V came to 7 bases and at J to 7 bases, leaving 7 bases not matched to a gene. This clonotype was obtained from a man under 40 in good health. This sequence joins TRBV24-1 and TRBJ2-3; 13 bases align to TRBD2. The material sequenced was blood. The CDR3 is CATSRGTSGVNTQYF. CDR3 coding DNA: TGTGCCACCAGCCGAGGGACTAGCGGGGTGAATACGCAGTATTTT.